Below, 14 T cell receptor beta chains from the same sample are listed, as sequenced in a study of blood T cells in healthy people across ages. Primers used in a second PCR of roughly 6 to 12 cycles were a sample-barcoded 5' primer and a J-beta primer mix. TCRdb re-analysed the 5' RACE reads in MiXCR, keeping a single row per CDR3 protein. The sample lists about 400,000 distinct CDR3 sequences, about half occurring once. The sample was blood. The receptors derive from a man aged 60 to 75 in good health.

J is TRBJ2-2 and V is TRBV7-2; D possibly corresponds to TRBD2 (5 bases). CDR1 and CDR2 from the germline V gene are SGHTA and FQGNSA. Between the trimmed V and J ends, which lost 3 bases and 6 bases, there was a span of 20 bases. The CDR3 runs to 17 residues. CDR3 region: CASSFKAGLALSGELFF. The CDR3 nucleotides are TGTGCCAGCAGCTTCAAAGCTGGACTGGCGCTTTCCGGGGAGCTGTTTTTT. The complete variable domain, with remaining parts taken from reference TRBV7-2 and TRBJ2-2, reads GAGVSQSPSNKVTEKGKDVELRCDPISGHTALYWYRQSLGQGLEFLIYFQGNSAPDKSGLPSDRFSAERTGGSVSTLTIQRTQQEDSAVYLCASSFKAGLALSGELFFGEGSRLTVL.

The J gene is TRBJ2-3, the V gene TRBV6-2 or TRBV6-3; D is undetermined. The CDR3 consists of 13 residues. The germline gives CDR1 MNHEY, CDR2 SVGEGT. The V end was cut by 7 bases, the J end by 0 bases, with 8 bases between. The CDR3 bases are TGTGCCAGCAACCCCTTCAGCACAGATACGCAGTATTTT. The encoded protein is CASNPFSTDTQYF.

V gene TRBV7-2 combines with J gene TRBJ1-6, with 9 bases that match TRBD1. V was pared by 5 bases and J by 9 bases, with 8 bases of the junction left unmatched. CDR1 is SGHTA, CDR2 FQGNSA, per germline. CDR3 length: 15 amino acids. The CDR3 DNA is TGTGCCAGCAGCCTTCGACAGGGGGACGCTTCACCCCTCCACTTT. It specifies CASSLRQGDASPLHF.

Points on this clonotype: A much bigger clone sits one base away, suggesting this may be a read error. The V and J genes are TRBV7-9 and TRBJ2-3, with D perhaps TRBD2 (5 bases). The CDR3 length is 15 residues. Deletions cut 5 bases from V and 6 bases from J, with 18 bases between. Germline CDR1 is SEHNR and CDR2 is FQNEAQ (reference sequence). This CDR3 is CASSPPVIAMDTQYF. The CDR3 DNA follows: TGTGCCAGCAGCCCCCCTGTCATAGCGATGGATACGCAGTATTTT.

This chain joins TRBV7-2 and TRBJ2-3, with D possibly TRBD1 on 5 matching bases. CDR3 length equals 15 residues. The germline CDR1 and CDR2 sequences are SGHTA and FQGNSA. V shed 2 bases and J shed 5 bases, with 14 bases lying between them. This CDR3 reads CASSLRGRDGDTQYF. The CDR3 region has the DNA TGTGCCAGCAGCTTAAGGGGCAGGGATGGAGATACGCAGTATTTT.

This clonotype turned up a few times. This sequence joins TRBV12-3 or TRBV12-4 and TRBJ2-2; D is possibly TRBD1 (6 bases). The CDR3 loop spans 14 amino acids. The V gene lost 10 bases and the J gene lost 8 bases, with 20 bases spanning the gap. CDR3 in amino acids: CATSRDTGGGELFF. DNA of the CDR3: TGTGCCACCTCCCGGGACACGGGTGGGGGGGAGCTGTTTTTT.

This chain links TRBV6-1 with TRBJ2-7; D is unresolved. CDR1 and CDR2 from the germline V gene are MNHNS and SASEGT. The CDR3 spans 11 residues. Trimming removed 3 bases at V and 6 bases at J, with 6 bases between. The DNA of the CDR3 is TGTGCCAGCAGTGAGGTAGGCGAGCAGTACTTC. It specifies CASSEVGEQYF.

This sequence joins TRBV25-1 and TRBJ2-7; maybe TRBD1 (5 bases). The last part of the DNA fits TRBJ2-5 better; the J call may be wrong. The CDR3 consists of 14 residues. The germline gives CDR1 MGHDK, CDR2 SYGVNS. CDR3 in DNA: TGTGCCAGCAGCCTAAGACAGCAGGAAGAGACCCAGTACTTC. Protein sequence: CASSLRQQEETQYF.

The V and J genes are TRBV20-1 and TRBJ2-5, with 8 nucleotides matching TRBD1. The CDR3 runs to 13 residues. The germline gives CDR1 DFQATT, CDR2 SNEGSKA (reference sequence). With 2 bases clipped from V and 5 bases from J, the junction kept 4 bases outside the gene matches. CDR3 region: CSARPGGRETQYF. CDR3 DNA sequence: TGCAGTGCTAGACCAGGGGGCAGGGAGACCCAGTACTTC.

In its sample, this clonotype was seen many times. The CDR3 DNA is TGTGCCAGCTCTACCCGACAGACCCGAAGCCGCGAGCAGTACTTC. This gives the protein CASSTRQTRSREQYF. The gene calls are TRBV18 and TRBJ2-7; maybe TRBD1 (5 bases). Trimming shortened V by 6 bases and J by 6 bases, and 21 bases separated the two germline ends. The CDR3 has 15 amino acids. CDR1 KGHSH and CDR2 LQKENI come from the germline V gene.

The chain is built from TRBV6-1 and TRBJ1-6; no clear D. The V end was cut by 5 bases, the J end by 6 bases, with 11 bases between. The CDR3 is made up of 14 amino acids. In germline, CDR1 is MNHNS, CDR2 SASEGT. The CDR3: CASSPRPLNSPLHF. The CDR3 DNA reads TGTGCCAGCAGTCCTCGGCCACTTAATTCACCCCTCCACTTT.

The rearrangement joins TRBV29-1 to TRBJ1-2; 9 positions match TRBD1. The V gene end was trimmed by 6 bases and the J gene end by 7 bases; junction bases not matched to a gene: 6. Germline V gene lookup returns CDR1 SQVTM and CDR2 ANQGSEA. CDR3 length: 12 amino acids. The chain's CDR3 is CSVTGTGFGYTF. The CDR3 DNA reads TGCAGCGTGACCGGGACAGGGTTTGGCTACACCTTC.

The chain combines TRBV6-2 or TRBV6-3 with TRBJ2-1, with TRBD2 matching over 14 bases. V gave up 6 bases and J gave up 9 bases; unmatched junction bases: 7. CDR3 length: 15 amino acids. Germline CDR1 and CDR2: MNHEY and SVGEGT. CDR3 sequence (DNA): TGTGCCAGCAGACGACTAGCGGGAGGGGGAGGTGAGCAGTTCTTC. Translated: CASRRLAGGGGEQFF.

V is TRBV29-1 and J is TRBJ2-1; D gene uncertain. V was shortened by 6 bases and J by 10 bases, with 16 bases between the two germline ends. The CDR3 has 12 residues. Germline lookup yields CDR1 SQVTM and CDR2 ANQGSEA. CDR3 loop: CSVARVLGEQFF. The CDR3, as DNA: TGCAGCGTGGCCCGTGTCCTGGGGGAGCAGTTCTTC.